This T cell receptor beta chain was sequenced during a study of T cells in women clearing cervical HPV infection. immunoSEQ multiplex PCR used an average of approximately 1,300 ng genomic DNA. Using immunoSEQ multiplex PCR, the repertoire was profiled, and TCRdb retains in-frame clones only, with some absent. This sample's clone table lists about 20,000 clones. Each participant carried one incident cervical HPV16 infection only. The CDR3 has 15 amino acids. Unmatched junction bases numbered 10, after V lost 5 bases and J lost 7 bases. Looked up from germline, CDR1 is SGHAT and CDR2 is FQNNGV. Worth noting for this clone: The CDR3 goes on 3 residues after the read ends, and that part is filled in from the germline J gene.

The chain combines TRBV11-2 with TRBJ2-1, with 8 nucleotides matching TRBD2. Specimen: blood buffy coat. The sequence was obtained from a woman between 18 and 75 years old with a cervical HPV16 infection that either progressed to CIN3+ or cleared (not recorded which). CDR3 DNA, as far as it was read: TGTGCCAGCAGCCGTCCCGGGACTAGTCGGAATGAG. Translating it yields CASSRPGTSRNE. In full, the CDR3 reads CASSRPGTSRNEQFF.